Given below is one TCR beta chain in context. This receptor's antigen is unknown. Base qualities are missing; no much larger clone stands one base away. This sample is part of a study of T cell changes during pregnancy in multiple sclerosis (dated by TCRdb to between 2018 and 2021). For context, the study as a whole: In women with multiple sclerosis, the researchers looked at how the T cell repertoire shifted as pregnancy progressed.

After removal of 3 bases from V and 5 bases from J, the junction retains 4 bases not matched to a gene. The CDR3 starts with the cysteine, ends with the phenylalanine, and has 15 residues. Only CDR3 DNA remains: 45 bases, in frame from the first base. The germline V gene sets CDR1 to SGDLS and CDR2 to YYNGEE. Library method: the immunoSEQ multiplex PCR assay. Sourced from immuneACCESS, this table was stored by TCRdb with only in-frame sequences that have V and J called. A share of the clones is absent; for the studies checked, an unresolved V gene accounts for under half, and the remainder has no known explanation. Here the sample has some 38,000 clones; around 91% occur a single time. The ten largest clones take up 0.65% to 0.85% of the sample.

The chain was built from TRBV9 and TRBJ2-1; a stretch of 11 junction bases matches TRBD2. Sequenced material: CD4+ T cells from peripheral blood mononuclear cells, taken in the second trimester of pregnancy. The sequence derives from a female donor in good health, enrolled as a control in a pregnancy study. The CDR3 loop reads CASSAPGLADNEQFF. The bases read TGTGCCAGCAGCGCTCCGGGACTAGCGGACAATGAGCAGTTCTTC.